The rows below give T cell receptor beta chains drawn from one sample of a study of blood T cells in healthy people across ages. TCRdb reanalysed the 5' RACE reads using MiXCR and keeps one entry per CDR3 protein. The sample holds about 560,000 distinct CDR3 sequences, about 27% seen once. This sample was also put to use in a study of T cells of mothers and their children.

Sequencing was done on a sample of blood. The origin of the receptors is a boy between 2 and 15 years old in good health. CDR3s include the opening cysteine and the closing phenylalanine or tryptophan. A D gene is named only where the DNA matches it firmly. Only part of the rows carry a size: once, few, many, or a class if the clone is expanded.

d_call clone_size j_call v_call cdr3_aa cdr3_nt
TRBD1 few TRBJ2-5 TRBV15 CATSSPGQGQETQYF TGTGCCACCAGCAGCCCGGGACAGGGACAAGAGACCCAGTACTTC
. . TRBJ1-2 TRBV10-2 CATNGGYGYTF TGCGCCACCAACGGGGGCTATGGCTACACCTTC
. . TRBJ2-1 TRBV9 CASSVGPGKYNEQFF TGTGCCAGCAGCGTCGGGCCAGGGAAGTACAATGAGCAGTTCTTC
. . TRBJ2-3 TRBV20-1 CSARELQGYTDTQYF TGCAGTGCTAGAGAGTTACAGGGCTACACAGATACGCAGTATTTT
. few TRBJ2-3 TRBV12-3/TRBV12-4 CASSLGSGAGTDTQYF TGTGCCAGCAGTTTAGGATCGGGGGCGGGCACAGATACGCAGTATTTT
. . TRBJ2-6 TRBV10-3 CAISDTSAGANVLTF TGTGCCATCAGTGATACGAGTGCTGGGGCCAACGTCCTGACTTTC
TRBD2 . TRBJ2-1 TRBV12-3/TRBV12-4 CASSSSTSDF TGTGCCAGCAGTTCTTCTACTAGCGACTTC
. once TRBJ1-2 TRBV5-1 CASSSTAQGGYTF TGCGCCAGCAGCTCGACTGCCCAGGGTGGCTACACCTTC
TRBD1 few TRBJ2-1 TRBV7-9 CASSLQGAGNEQFF TGTGCCAGCAGCTTACAGGGGGCGGGCAATGAGCAGTTCTTC
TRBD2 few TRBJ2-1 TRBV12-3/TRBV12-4 CASRTGTSGSFDNEQFF TGTGCCAGCAGAACCGGGACTAGCGGGAGTTTCGACAATGAGCAGTTCTTC
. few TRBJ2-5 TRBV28 CASRTGRETQYF TGTGCCAGCAGGACAGGTCGAGAGACCCAGTACTTC
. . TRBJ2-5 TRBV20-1 CSGQHQETQYF TGCAGTGGTCAGCATCAAGAGACCCAGTACTTC
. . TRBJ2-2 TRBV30 CAWRRGGGELFF TGTGCCTGGAGGCGGGGCGGCGGGGAGCTGTTTTTT
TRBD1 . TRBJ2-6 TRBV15 CATSTPPGQEYSGANVLTF TGTGCCACCAGCACACCCCCGGGACAGGAGTACTCTGGGGCCAACGTCCTGACTTTC
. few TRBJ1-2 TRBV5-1 CASRSGREDYGYTF TGCGCCAGCAGGTCCGGACGAGAAGACTATGGCTACACCTTC
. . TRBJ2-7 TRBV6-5 CASSRGSSSYEQYF TGTGCCAGCAGTCGGGGGTCAAGCTCCTACGAGCAGTACTTC
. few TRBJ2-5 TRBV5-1 CASSLEQTQETQYF TGCGCCAGCAGCTTGGAGCAGACCCAGGAGACCCAGTACTTC
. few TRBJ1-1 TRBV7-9 CASSLESNPLGEAFF TGTGCCAGCAGCCTCGAATCTAACCCCCTGGGTGAAGCTTTCTTT
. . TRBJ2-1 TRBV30 CAFQTAGNEQFF TGTGCCTTCCAGACAGCGGGCAATGAGCAGTTCTTC
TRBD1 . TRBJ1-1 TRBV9 CASSVGDSTEAFF TGTGCCAGCAGCGTAGGGGACAGTACTGAAGCTTTCTTT
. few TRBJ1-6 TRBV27 CASGTAYDSPLHF TGTGCCAGCGGGACTGCCTATGATTCACCCCTCCACTTT
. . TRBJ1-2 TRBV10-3 CAISENAAVYGYTF TGTGCCATCAGTGAAAACGCGGCGGTCTATGGCTACACCTTC
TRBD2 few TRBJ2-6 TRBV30 CAWRGGAKTSGRDHGLSGANVLTF TGTGCCTGGAGAGGGGGGGCCAAAACTAGCGGGAGGGACCATGGATTATCTGGGGCCAACGTCCTGACTTTC
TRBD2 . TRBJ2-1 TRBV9 CASSAIAGWDNEQFF TGTGCCAGCAGCGCGATAGCGGGTTGGGACAATGAGCAGTTCTTC
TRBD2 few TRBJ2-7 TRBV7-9 CASSLESLAGDRRYEQYF TGTGCCAGCAGCTTAGAATCACTAGCGGGAGATCGGCGGTACGAGCAGTACTTC
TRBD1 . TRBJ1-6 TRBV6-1 CASSWTGGGNSPLHF TGTGCCAGCAGTTGGACAGGGGGCGGAAATTCACCCCTCCACTTT
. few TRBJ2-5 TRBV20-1 CSAERPGRPQETQYF TGCAGTGCTGAGAGACCCGGAAGACCCCAAGAGACCCAGTACTTC
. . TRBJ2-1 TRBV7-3 CASTSNEQFF TGTGCCAGCACCAGCAATGAGCAGTTCTTC
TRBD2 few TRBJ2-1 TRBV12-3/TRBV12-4 CASSILAGVYNEQFF TGTGCCAGCAGCATACTAGCGGGAGTCTACAATGAGCAGTTCTTC
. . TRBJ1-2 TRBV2 CASSGSGGSGYTF TGTGCCAGCAGTGGCAGTGGCGGCAGTGGCTACACCTTC
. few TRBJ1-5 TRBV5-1 CASSLVRGEGNSHSNQPQHF TGCGCCAGCAGCTTGGTTCGGGGGGAAGGCAATTCGCATAGCAATCAGCCCCAGCATTTT
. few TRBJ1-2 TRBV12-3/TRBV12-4 CASSPQDSNYGYTF TGTGCCAGCAGTCCCCAGGACAGCAACTATGGCTACACCTTC
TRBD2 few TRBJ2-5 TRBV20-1 CSARVTSGDQETQYF TGCAGTGCTAGAGTAACTAGCGGAGACCAAGAGACCCAGTACTTC
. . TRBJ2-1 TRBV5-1 CASGPGGLYNEQFF TGCGCCAGCGGCCCTGGGGGTCTCTACAATGAGCAGTTCTTC
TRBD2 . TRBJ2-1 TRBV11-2 CASSRTSGPQQFF TGTGCCAGCAGCCGGACTAGCGGGCCCCAGCAGTTCTTC
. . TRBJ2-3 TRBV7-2 CASSLDSLYDTQYF TGTGCCAGCAGCCTGGACAGCCTTTACGATACGCAGTATTTT
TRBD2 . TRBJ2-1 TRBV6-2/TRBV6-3 CASSSFLLAGLSHEQFF TGTGCCAGCAGCTCGTTTTTGCTAGCGGGACTCTCCCATGAGCAGTTCTTC
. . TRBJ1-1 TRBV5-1 CASSLAAAFF TGCGCCAGCAGCTTGGCCGCAGCTTTCTTT